This TCR beta chain stems from a study of blood T cell repertoires in COVID-19. Across the whole study: The United States, Italy and Spain provided the acute and convalescent COVID-19 samples. The analysed material was cDNA or gDNA that came from T cells, B-cell-depleted T cells, or PBMCs.

Source study methods: Nucleated cell counts were estimated from reference gene primer amplification. Sequencing used immunoSEQ multiplex PCR; TCRdb keeps in-frame clones, though not all of them. Clone size and the V and J calls come from that table; the DNA yielded D and trimming. This table holds around 20,000 clones, over 75% found once. Sample: peripheral blood. This TCR derives from a man aged 40-55 years with active COVID-19.

For the CDR3, the DNA is TGTGCCAGCAGTGGATGGTCTAGCGGCCCCTCCTACAATGAGCAGTTCTTC. Encoded protein: CASSGWSSGPSYNEQFF. The chain combines TRBV27 with TRBJ2-1; 7 nucleotides agree with TRBD2. Germline values: CDR1 MNHEY, CDR2 SMNVEV (reference sequence). This CDR3 spans 17 amino acids. The V and J ends lost 5 bases and 0 bases, in that order; junction bases with no gene match: 10.